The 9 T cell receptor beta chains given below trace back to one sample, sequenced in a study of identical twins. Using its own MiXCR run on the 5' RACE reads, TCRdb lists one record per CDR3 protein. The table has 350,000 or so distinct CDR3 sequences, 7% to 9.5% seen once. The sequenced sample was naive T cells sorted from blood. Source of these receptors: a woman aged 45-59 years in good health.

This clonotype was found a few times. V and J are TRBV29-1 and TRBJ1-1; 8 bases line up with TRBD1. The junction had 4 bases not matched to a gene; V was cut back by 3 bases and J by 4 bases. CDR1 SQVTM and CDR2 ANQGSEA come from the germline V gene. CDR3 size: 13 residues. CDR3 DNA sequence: TGCAGCGTTGATCAGGGGGCTGGCACTGAAGCTTTCTTT. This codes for CSVDQGAGTEAFF.

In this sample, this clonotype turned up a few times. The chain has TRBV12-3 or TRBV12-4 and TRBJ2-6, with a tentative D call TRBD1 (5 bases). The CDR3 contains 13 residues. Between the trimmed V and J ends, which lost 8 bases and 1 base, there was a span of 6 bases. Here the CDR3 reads CASQGSGANVLTF. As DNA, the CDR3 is TGTGCCAGCCAGGGTTCTGGGGCCAACGTCCTGACTTTC.

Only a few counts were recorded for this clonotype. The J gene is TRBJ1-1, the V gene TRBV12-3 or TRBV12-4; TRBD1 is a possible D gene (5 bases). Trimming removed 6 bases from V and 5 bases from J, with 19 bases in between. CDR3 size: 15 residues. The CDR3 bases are TGTGCCAGCAGGGGTGGACTAGGAGGGGTTACTGAAGCTTTCTTT. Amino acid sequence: CASRGGLGGVTEAFF.

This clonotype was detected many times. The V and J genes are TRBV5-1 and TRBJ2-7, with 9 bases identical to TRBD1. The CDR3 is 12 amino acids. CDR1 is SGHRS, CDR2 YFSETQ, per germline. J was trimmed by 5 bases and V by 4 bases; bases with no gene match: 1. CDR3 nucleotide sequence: TGCGCCAGCAGCCGGACAGGGGACGAGCAGTACTTC. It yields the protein CASSRTGDEQYF.

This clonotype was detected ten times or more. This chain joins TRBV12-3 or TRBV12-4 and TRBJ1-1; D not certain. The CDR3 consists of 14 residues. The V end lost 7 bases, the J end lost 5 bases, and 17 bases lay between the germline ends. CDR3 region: CASIGFRESTEAFF. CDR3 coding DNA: TGTGCCAGCATAGGGTTTCGGGAAAGTACTGAAGCTTTCTTT.

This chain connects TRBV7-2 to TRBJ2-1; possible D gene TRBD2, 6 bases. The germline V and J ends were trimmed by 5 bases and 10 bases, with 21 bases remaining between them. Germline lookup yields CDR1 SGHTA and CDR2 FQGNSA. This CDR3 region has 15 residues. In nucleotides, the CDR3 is TGTGCCAGCAGCGCAGGACTATACACTTTAACCGAGCAGTTCTTC. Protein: CASSAGLYTLTEQFF.

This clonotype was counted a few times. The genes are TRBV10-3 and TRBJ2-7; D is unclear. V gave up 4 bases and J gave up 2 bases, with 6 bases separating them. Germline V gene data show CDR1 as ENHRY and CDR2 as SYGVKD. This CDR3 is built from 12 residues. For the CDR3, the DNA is TGTGCCATCAGTGCAGAAACCTACGAGCAGTACGTC. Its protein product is CAISAETYEQYV.

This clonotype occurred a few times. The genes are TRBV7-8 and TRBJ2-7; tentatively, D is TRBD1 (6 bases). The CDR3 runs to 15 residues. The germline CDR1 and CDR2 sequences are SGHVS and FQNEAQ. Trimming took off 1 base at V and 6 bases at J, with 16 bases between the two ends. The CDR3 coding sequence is TGTGCCAGCAGCTTAGAAAGGGGGATGTGGGGCGAGCAGTACTTC. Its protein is CASSLERGMWGEQYF. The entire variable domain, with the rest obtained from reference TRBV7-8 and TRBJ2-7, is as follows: GAGVSQSPRYKVAKRGQDVALRCDPISGHVSLFWYQQALGQGPEFLTYFQNEAQLDKSGLPSDRFFAERPEGSVSTLKIQRTQQEDSAVYLCASSLERGMWGEQYFGPGTRLTVT.

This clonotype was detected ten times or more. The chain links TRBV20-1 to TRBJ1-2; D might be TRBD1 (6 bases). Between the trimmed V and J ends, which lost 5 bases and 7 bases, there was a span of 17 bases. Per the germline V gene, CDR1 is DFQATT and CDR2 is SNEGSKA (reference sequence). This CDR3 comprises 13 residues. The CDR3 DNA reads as TGCAGTGCTCCTTGGGGGGCGTCTCGTGGCTACACCTTC. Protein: CSAPWGASRGYTF.